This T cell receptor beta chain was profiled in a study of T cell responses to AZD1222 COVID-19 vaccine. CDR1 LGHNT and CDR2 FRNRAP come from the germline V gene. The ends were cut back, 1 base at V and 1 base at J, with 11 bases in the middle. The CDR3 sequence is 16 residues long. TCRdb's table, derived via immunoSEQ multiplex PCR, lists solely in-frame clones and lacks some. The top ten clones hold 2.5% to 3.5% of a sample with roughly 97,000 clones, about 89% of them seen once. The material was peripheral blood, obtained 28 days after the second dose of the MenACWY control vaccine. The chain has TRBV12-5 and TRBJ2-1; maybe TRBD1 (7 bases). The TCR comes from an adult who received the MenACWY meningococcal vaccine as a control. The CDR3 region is CASGLASGGSYNEQFF. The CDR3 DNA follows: TGTGCTAGTGGTTTGGCCTCAGGGGGGTCCTACAATGAGCAGTTCTTC.